The entry that follows covers one TCR beta chain sequence. The data were obtained in a study of shared clonotypes between healthy human individuals. The naive CD8 fraction comprised CD45RO-negative cells positively selected for CCR7 and excluded terminally differentiated effector memory CD45RA+ cells. The germline V gene encodes CDR1 SEHNR and CDR2 FQNEAQ (reference sequence). The V gene end was trimmed by 8 bases and the J gene end by 9 bases; junction bases not matched to a gene: 13. The CDR3 is 15 amino acids. Evenly divided among several immunoSEQ plates was the genomic DNA of each subset. This table comes from immunoSEQ multiplex PCR, and its TCRdb copy is limited to in-frame clones, with some not included. The sample lists about 1,800,000 clones, around 96% occurring once.

The sample comprised naive CD8+ T cells sorted from blood. V and J are TRBV7-9 and TRBJ2-1, with TRBD1 identical over 10 bases. This TCR was sampled from a man between 18 and 35 years old in good health. CDR3: CASSPMPGTGVEQFF. The CDR3, as DNA: TGTGCCAGCTCCCCTATGCCCGGGACAGGGGTTGAGCAGTTCTTC.